These T cell receptor beta chains were read from a single sample in a study of blood T cell repertoires in COVID-19. The data were produced by immunoSEQ multiplex PCR, yet TCRdb's version contains in-frame clones alone and is incomplete. Of about 200,000 clones listed, 89% are singletons. The sample was peripheral blood. These receptors all stem from a man in his 60s who had recovered from COVID-19. The CDR3 runs from the conserved cysteine through the conserved F or W. The order of the fields is D gene, V gene, clone size, J gene, CDR3 DNA, CDR3 protein. A D gene is named only where the DNA matches it firmly. Size is omitted from some rows. Given values are once, few, many or a class for expanded clones.

D: .; V: TRBV6-5; size: .; J: TRBJ1-1; DNA: TGTGCCAGCAGTTACTCCAGCAGGGGGAACACTGAAGCTTTCTTT; CDR3: CASSYSSRGNTEAFF
D: TRBD1; V: TRBV6-5; size: .; J: TRBJ1-2; DNA: TGTGCCAGCAGCGAGCAGGGGGTTCGAGACTATGGCTACACCTTC; CDR3: CASSEQGVRDYGYTF
D: TRBD1; V: TRBV27; size: .; J: TRBJ2-6; DNA: TGTGCCAGCAGTTTGCTCGGGACAGGGTTCTCTGGGGCCAACGTCCTGACTTTC; CDR3: CASSLLGTGFSGANVLTF
D: .; V: TRBV7-2; size: once; J: TRBJ2-7; DNA: TGTGCCAGCAGTTACCCTGGACTACCTCCTTTGGGCGAGCAGTACTTC; CDR3: CASSYPGLPPLGEQYF
D: TRBD1; V: TRBV19; size: .; J: TRBJ1-5; DNA: TGTGCCAGCATGGACAGGGATCAGCCCCAGCATTTT; CDR3: CASMDRDQPQHF
D: TRBD1; V: TRBV7-9; size: .; J: TRBJ2-5; DNA: TGTGCCAGCAGCCGAGCCAGACAGGGAATGAAAGAGACCCAGTACTTC; CDR3: CASSRARQGMKETQYF
D: .; V: TRBV6-5; size: .; J: TRBJ2-1; DNA: TGTGCCAGCAGCCTAACCTACAATGAGCAGTTCTTC; CDR3: CASSLTYNEQFF
D: .; V: TRBV30; size: .; J: TRBJ1-2; DNA: TGTGCCTGGAGTAGAGGAGAACCCGTTGGCTACACCTTC; CDR3: CAWSRGEPVGYTF
D: .; V: TRBV19; size: .; J: TRBJ1-6; DNA: TGTGCCAGTAGCACCTATAATTCACCCCTCCACTTT; CDR3: CASSTYNSPLHF
D: .; V: TRBV7-3; size: .; J: TRBJ1-5; DNA: TGTGCCAGCAGCTTAGGGAGGGATCAGCCCCAGCATTTT; CDR3: CASSLGRDQPQHF
D: .; V: TRBV9; size: .; J: TRBJ1-1; DNA: TGTGCCAGCAGCGTGGACTCGAACACTGAAGCTTTCTTT; CDR3: CASSVDSNTEAFF
D: TRBD2; V: TRBV15; size: .; J: TRBJ2-1; DNA: TGTGCCACCAGCAGAGGTAGAGGAGCGGGAGGCCCCAATGAGCAGTTCTTC; CDR3: CATSRGRGAGGPNEQFF
D: .; V: TRBV2; size: .; J: TRBJ1-6; DNA: TGTGCCAGCGAGCGGGACGGCCGTTCGCCCCTCCACTTT; CDR3: CASERDGRSPLHF
D: .; V: TRBV6-5; size: .; J: TRBJ1-6; DNA: TGTGCCAGCAGTATACAGACTAATTCACCCCTCCACTTT; CDR3: CASSIQTNSPLHF
D: TRBD2; V: TRBV5-1; size: .; J: TRBJ2-5; DNA: TGCGCCAGCAGCTTGTCAATAGCGGGGGGGGAGACCCAGTACTTC; CDR3: CASSLSIAGGETQYF
D: TRBD1; V: TRBV5-6; size: .; J: TRBJ2-7; DNA: TGTGCCAGCAGCTTACAGGGGACCGAGCAGTACTTC; CDR3: CASSLQGTEQYF
D: .; V: TRBV30; size: .; J: TRBJ2-1; DNA: TGTGCCTGGAGGCTAACCTACAATGAGCAGTTCTTC; CDR3: CAWRLTYNEQFF
D: TRBD2; V: TRBV19; size: .; J: TRBJ2-3; DNA: TGTGCCAGTAGTGGTCTAGCGGGAGGGCCTGGAGCAGATACGCAGTATTTT; CDR3: CASSGLAGGPGADTQYF
D: .; V: TRBV28; size: .; J: TRBJ1-6; DNA: TGTGCCAGCAGTTTTTCTGGACAGATTAGCTCACCCCTCCACTTT; CDR3: CASSFSGQISSPLHF
D: .; V: TRBV27; size: .; J: TRBJ2-2; DNA: TGTGCCAGCGGGAGGGACAGGTCGGCTGGGGAGCTGTTTTTT; CDR3: CASGRDRSAGELFF
D: .; V: TRBV2; size: .; J: TRBJ1-1; DNA: TGTGCCAGCAAGTCGGTCGGGGGGAACACTGAAGCTTTCTTT; CDR3: CASKSVGGNTEAFF
D: .; V: TRBV24-1; size: .; J: TRBJ2-7; DNA: TGTGCCACCAGTGATGCCAGGGGTTCCGAGCAGTACTTC; CDR3: CATSDARGSEQYF
D: TRBD2; V: TRBV6-5; size: .; J: TRBJ2-5; DNA: TGTGCCAGCGGCCTAGCGGGACTCCGGGGGGAGACCCAGTACTTC; CDR3: CASGLAGLRGETQYF
D: .; V: TRBV6-5; size: .; J: TRBJ2-7; DNA: TGTGCCAGCTCCCGAACGGTACAGGACTCCTACGAGCAGTACTTC; CDR3: CASSRTVQDSYEQYF
D: .; V: TRBV18; size: .; J: TRBJ2-7; DNA: TGTGCCAGCTCACCCACAGGGTCGGACTACGAGCAGTACTTC; CDR3: CASSPTGSDYEQYF
D: TRBD2; V: TRBV4-3; size: .; J: TRBJ2-7; DNA: TGCGCCAGCAGCCAAGCCGCGGGGACTAGCGCCAGCGAGCAGTATTTC; CDR3: CASSQAAGTSASEQYF
D: TRBD1; V: TRBV7-6; size: .; J: TRBJ1-2; DNA: TGTGCCAGCAGCTTAGTCTCACAGGGGGCGGATGGCTACACCTTC; CDR3: CASSLVSQGADGYTF
D: TRBD2; V: TRBV4-1; size: .; J: TRBJ2-1; DNA: TGCGCCAGCAGCCAAGAGCCGACTAGCGCTCCATACAATGAGCAGTTCTTC; CDR3: CASSQEPTSAPYNEQFF
D: TRBD1; V: TRBV7-2; size: .; J: TRBJ2-1; DNA: TGTGCCAGCAGCCTGGGACAGGGGGTGCTGAATGAGCAGTTCTTC; CDR3: CASSLGQGVLNEQFF
D: TRBD1; V: TRBV7-9; size: .; J: TRBJ1-1; DNA: TGTGCCAGCAGCCCGAAACAGGGGTCCACTGAAGCTTTCTTT; CDR3: CASSPKQGSTEAFF